The next 8 T cell receptor beta chains were all read from a single sample in a study of blood T cell repertoires in COVID-19. Only in-frame clones appear in the TCRdb table, and some are missing; sequencing was by immunoSEQ multiplex PCR. In the table there are around 65,000 clones, about 80% of which are singletons. The specimen sequenced was peripheral blood. These receptors came from an elderly man with active COVID-19.

The rearrangement links TRBV5-1 to TRBJ2-2; tentatively, D is TRBD1 (6 bases). The V gene lost 4 bases and the J gene lost 0 bases, with 19 bases spanning the gap. This CDR3 is 18 amino acids long. Germline V gene data show CDR1 as SGHRS and CDR2 as YFSETQ. The CDR3 loop is CASSRQQTGGANTGELFF. In DNA, the CDR3 is TGCGCCAGCAGCCGACAGCAGACAGGTGGGGCGAACACCGGGGAGCTGTTTTTT.

On this clone: Other nucleotide sequences in the sample specify the same CDR3. The rearrangement links TRBV6-5 to TRBJ2-7, with 8 bases that match TRBD1. The junction had 6 bases not matched to a gene; V was cut back by 5 bases and J by 3 bases. CDR3 length equals 14 residues. Per the germline V gene, CDR1 is MNHEY and CDR2 is SVGAGI. The CDR3 nucleotides read TGTGCCAGCAGTCCAGACAGGGGTCTCTACGAGCAGTACTTC. Amino acids: CASSPDRGLYEQYF.

J is TRBJ2-2 and V is TRBV14, with 8 positions matching TRBD1. CDR1 SGHDN and CDR2 FVKESK come from the germline V gene. The CDR3 is 16 amino acids. The V gene end was trimmed by 2 bases and the J gene end by 1 base; junction bases not matched to a gene: 3. CDR3 region: CASSQWTGLNTGELFF. DNA of the CDR3: TGTGCCAGCAGCCAATGGACAGGGCTGAACACCGGGGAGCTGTTTTTT.

The chain uses TRBV11-2 and TRBJ2-5; weak D call: TRBD1 (6 bases). V was shortened by 2 bases and J by 5 bases, with 12 bases between the two germline ends. Germline V gene lookup returns CDR1 SGHAT and CDR2 FQNNGV. The CDR3 runs 14 residues. The CDR3 loop reads CASSLTQGTETQYF. The CDR3 region has the DNA TGTGCCAGCAGCTTAACGCAGGGGACCGAGACCCAGTACTTC.

V usage is TRBV19 and J usage is TRBJ2-2; TRBD2 might be the D (6 bases). The V end lost 7 bases, the J end lost 5 bases, and 14 bases lay between the germline ends. CDR1 is LNHDA and CDR2 is SQIVND in the germline V gene (reference sequence). The CDR3 consists of 14 residues. This chain's CDR3 is CASTIHGGTGELFF. CDR3 bases: TGTGCCAGTACCATCCATGGGGGGACCGGGGAGCTGTTTTTT.

This clone showed up just a few times. The chain links TRBV18 to TRBJ1-4; the D gene is possibly TRBD1 (5 bases). The CDR3 consists of 16 residues. CDR1 is KGHSH, CDR2 LQKENI, per germline. V was trimmed by 0 bases and J by 0 bases, leaving 8 bases between them. CDR3 nucleotide sequence: TGTGCCAGCTCACCACCCTCGGGGGCAACTAATGAAAAACTGTTTTTT. Translating it yields CASSPPSGATNEKLFF.

The chain couples TRBV27 to TRBJ1-1; D might be TRBD1 (6 bases). CDR1 MNHEY and CDR2 SMNVEV come from the germline V gene (reference sequence). The CDR3 is 14 amino acids. The V and J ends lost 6 bases and 1 base respectively, with 12 bases between them. The CDR3 nucleotides are TGTGCCAGCAGGAGCCAGGGGTGGAACACTGAAGCTTTCTTT. Translating gives CASRSQGWNTEAFF.

The J gene is TRBJ2-7, the V gene TRBV2; D perhaps matches TRBD2 (6 bases). Germline CDR1 is SNHLY and CDR2 is FYNNEI. The CDR3 loop spans 13 amino acids. V was clipped by 8 bases and J by 3 bases, with 14 bases between them. The CDR3 bases are TGTGCCAGCGCCGGGGGTCTACGCTACGAGCAGTACTTC. Residues: CASAGGLRYEQYF.